This T cell receptor beta chain originates from a study of Graves' ophthalmopathy and Graves' hyperthyroidism. Germline assignment: CDR1 ENHRY and CDR2 SYGVKD. The CDR3 length is 13 residues. In this sample, this clonotype turned up many times. The junction does not match germline at one end; this may be a read error. The study amplified TCR beta CDR3 regions using RNA transcripts. First-round RT-PCR relied on HTBI primers, and a second-round multiplex PCR came next. MiXCR, applied by TCRdb to the multiplex PCR reads, yields one record per CDR3 protein. The sample lists more than 1,000,000 distinct CDR3 sequences; 35% to 45% were seen once.

The specimen was peripheral blood or thyroid tissue (not recorded which). The chain combines TRBV10-3 with TRBJ2-7; no firm D call. The receptor was isolated from an adult man with Graves' hyperthyroidism. The CDR3 is CASSYLSAYEQYF. In nucleotides, the CDR3 is TGTGCCAGCAGTTACTTATCGGCCTACGAGCAGTACTTC.